Listed here are 32 T cell receptor beta chains from one sample, sequenced in a study of shared clonotypes between healthy human individuals. Profiled with immunoSEQ multiplex PCR; TCRdb holds only in-frame clones, not every one. The sample shows about 2.1 million clones, just over 90% of them seen only once. As defined, naive CD8 cells were CD45RO-negative and positively selected for CCR7, with terminally differentiated effector memory CD45RA+ cells excluded. The sample was naive CD8+ T cells from PBMCs. These receptors came from a young man in good health. Some clones in this sample may be carry-over from other donors' samples.

The gene calls are TRBV4-3 and TRBJ2-5, with D possibly matching TRBD1 (5 bases). The CDR3 is 15 amino acids. Germline V lookup: CDR1 LGHNA, CDR2 YSLEER. V lost 5 bases, J lost 0 bases, and 13 bases lay in between. The CDR3 DNA reads TGCGCCAGCAGCGTCCGGACACCCTACCAAGAGACCCAGTACTTC. Protein sequence: CASSVRTPYQETQYF.

The chain has TRBV28 and TRBJ2-7; D not resolved. Trimming cost V 7 bases and J 2 bases, with 15 bases left between them. In germline, CDR1 is MDHEN, CDR2 SYDVKM. The CDR3 extends over 14 amino acids. The CDR3 nucleotides are TGTGCCAGCACCCCCGTAGGCGGAGCCTACGAGCAGTACTTC. It specifies CASTPVGGAYEQYF.

This chain joins TRBV7-9 and TRBJ2-7, with TRBD1 matching over 10 bases. The CDR3 covers 15 residues. Per the germline V gene, CDR1 is SEHNR and CDR2 is FQNEAQ (reference sequence). The junction had 5 bases not matched to a gene; V was cut back by 4 bases and J by 2 bases. The CDR3, as DNA: TGTGCCAGCAGCTCCCCGGGACAGGGGACCTACGAGCAGTACTTC. Protein product: CASSSPGQGTYEQYF.

The chain has TRBV7-2 and TRBJ2-7; no clear D gene. From germline, CDR1 is SGHTA and CDR2 FQGNSA. V was shortened by 4 bases and J by 0 bases, with 10 bases between the two germline ends. The length of the CDR3 is 14 residues. CDR3 bases: TGTGCCAGCAGCTCAGTGGACGCCTCCTACGAGCAGTACTTC. Translating gives CASSSVDASYEQYF.

The rearrangement links TRBV11-2 to TRBJ2-2; D is ambiguous. The length of the CDR3 is 15 residues. The V end lost 5 bases, the J end lost 4 bases, and 14 bases lay between the germline ends. Germline lookup yields CDR1 SGHAT and CDR2 FQNNGV. Here the CDR3 reads CASSPEGPSTGELFF. CDR3 sequence (DNA): TGTGCCAGCAGCCCTGAAGGGCCGTCCACCGGGGAGCTGTTTTTT.

This clone was picked up one time. The chain couples TRBV11-2 to TRBJ2-5; D possibly matches TRBD1 or TRBD2 (5 bases each). Germline V lookup: CDR1 SGHAT, CDR2 FQNNGV. With 1 base removed from V and 5 bases from J, the gap between germline ends came to 8 bases. CDR3 length: 13 amino acids. In DNA form, the CDR3 reads TGTGCCAGCAGCTTAGTAGGGGACGAGACCCAGTACTTC. Its protein is CASSLVGDETQYF.

The chain combines TRBV11-2 with TRBJ2-1, with 10 bases aligning to TRBD2. J gave up 6 bases and V 3 bases, and 8 bases lay outside the gene matches. Germline CDR1 is SGHAT and CDR2 is FQNNGV. This CDR3 region has 16 residues. CDR3 sequence reads: CASSLEGAGGRNEQFF. In nucleotides, the CDR3 is TGTGCCAGCAGCTTGGAGGGAGCGGGAGGGCGCAATGAGCAGTTCTTC.

V usage is TRBV27 and J usage is TRBJ2-7; 7 bases line up with TRBD2. CDR1 and CDR2 from the germline V gene are MNHEY and SMNVEV (reference sequence). The CDR3 is 14 residues long. The J segment lost 5 bases and the V segment lost 8 bases, leaving 12 bases of the junction unmatched. The CDR3 protein is CASSSRIGTNEQYF. The DNA of the CDR3 is TGTGCCAGCTCGTCGCGGATAGGGACTAACGAGCAGTACTTC.

This clone appeared a few times. V is TRBV29-1 and J is TRBJ2-7; D may be TRBD2 (5 bases). Germline V gene lookup returns CDR1 SQVTM and CDR2 ANQGSEA. The CDR3 spans 14 residues. With 6 bases removed from V and 5 bases from J, the gap between germline ends came to 20 bases. In nucleotides, the CDR3 is TGCAGCGTGTTAAGGGAGAGTGCGGAAAACGAGCAGTACTTC. This gives the protein CSVLRESAENEQYF.

Turning to this clone: Other DNA sequences in this specimen translate into the identical CDR3. V is TRBV15 and J is TRBJ1-1; weak D call: TRBD1 (5 bases). V was cut by 0 bases and J by 0 bases, with 8 bases left in between. Germline V gene lookup returns CDR1 LNHNV and CDR2 YYDKDF (reference sequence). The CDR3 loop spans 15 amino acids. The DNA for the CDR3 is TGTGCCACCAGCAGAGAGGGACGACTGAACACTGAAGCTTTCTTT. This gives the protein CATSREGRLNTEAFF.

This rearrangement joins TRBV4-3 to TRBJ2-1, with 8 bases that match TRBD2. This CDR3 spans 15 amino acids. Germline V gives CDR1 LGHNA, CDR2 YSLEER. The V gene end was trimmed by 4 bases and the J gene end by 15 bases; junction bases not matched to a gene: 17. CDR3 bases: TGCGCCAGCAGCCCTGAGTGGTTAGCGGGAAGCGGGCTGTTCTTC. Translated, it gives CASSPEWLAGSGLFF.

The V gene is TRBV12-1, the J gene TRBJ1-1. TRBV12-1 is a known pseudogene. This CDR3 contains 12 residues. The CDR3 DNA reads TGTGCCAGCAGCTTCGGGAAGACTGAAGCTTTCTTT. It is translated as CASSFGKTEAFF.

Worth noting for this clone: Other DNA variants within this sample encode the same CDR3. The CDR3 reads CASSPLDTGELFF. Written as DNA, the CDR3 is TGTGCCAGCAGTCCCCTGGACACCGGGGAGCTGTTTTTT. The chain has TRBV27 and TRBJ2-2; unclear D gene. Trimming left V 5 bases short and J 3 bases short, with 7 bases between. The CDR3 totals 13 residues. The germline gives CDR1 MNHEY, CDR2 SMNVEV (reference sequence).

The V and J genes are TRBV28 and TRBJ2-7, with D unresolved. V was cut by 4 bases and J by 2 bases, with 6 bases left in between. CDR1 is MDHEN and CDR2 is SYDVKM in the germline V gene. This CDR3 contains 12 residues. Here the CDR3 DNA reads TGTGCCAGCAGTTCCCAGACCTACGAGCAGTACTTC. Protein sequence: CASSSQTYEQYF.

V is TRBV7-6 and J is TRBJ2-7; no clear D gene. The V gene's germline CDR1 is SGHVS and CDR2 FNYEAQ. Trimming took 0 bases from V and 6 from J, leaving 12 bases between them. CDR3 size: 14 residues. The CDR3 coding sequence is TGTGCCAGCAGCTTAGCCCCGGATCCTGTCGAGCAGTACTTC. As protein: CASSLAPDPVEQYF.

This chain joins TRBV21-1 and TRBJ2-1; TRBD1, the table's D call, was not compared with the DNA. TRBV21-1 is an annotated pseudogene. The CDR3 loop spans 15 amino acids. The CDR3 DNA follows: TGTGCCAGCACGGAGGACAGGGAAAGGGGCTATGAGCAGTTCTTC. Encoded protein: CASTEDRERGYEQFF.

As regards this clone: The germline gene is not matched at one end of the junction; a read error may be the cause. The chain is built from TRBV7-2 and TRBJ2-3; 10 nucleotides line up with TRBD2. The length of the CDR3 is 16 residues. Germline assignment: CDR1 SGHTA and CDR2 FQGNSA. CDR3 protein: CAGREGLATNTDTQYF. In nucleotides, the CDR3 is TGTGCCGGCAGGGAGGGACTAGCGACGAACACAGATACGCAGTATTTT.

This clone is a singleton in its sample. The CDR3 protein is CASSRLYNEQFF. The CDR3, as DNA: TGTGCCAGCAGTCGGCTCTACAATGAGCAGTTCTTC. V usage is TRBV28 and J usage is TRBJ2-1; no firm D call. The V and J ends lost 5 bases and 3 bases respectively, with 5 bases between them. CDR3 size: 12 residues. The germline V gene encodes CDR1 MDHEN and CDR2 SYDVKM.

The J gene is TRBJ1-1, the V gene TRBV5-5, with unresolved D. Germline V gene data show CDR1 as SGHKS and CDR2 as YYEKEE (reference sequence). V lost 1 base, J lost 0 bases, and 10 bases lay in between. This CDR3 comprises 15 residues. The CDR3 spells CASSLFLSMNTEAFF. In DNA form, the CDR3 reads TGTGCCAGCAGCTTGTTCCTCTCCATGAACACTGAAGCTTTCTTT.

The chain employs TRBV27 and TRBJ2-3; 7 bases map to TRBD2. Germline-derived CDR1 and CDR2 are MNHEY and SMNVEV (reference sequence). This CDR3 contains 12 residues. The J segment lost 1 base and the V segment lost 10 bases, leaving 2 bases of the junction unmatched. The CDR3 protein is CATRGGTDTQYF. The CDR3, as DNA: TGTGCCACCCGGGGGGGCACAGATACGCAGTATTTT.

This chain connects TRBV5-1 to TRBJ1-2; TRBD1 might be the D (5 bases). The CDR3 loop spans 16 amino acids. Germline V lookup: CDR1 SGHRS, CDR2 YFSETQ. V shed 4 bases and J shed 5 bases, with 21 bases lying between them. CDR3 protein: CASSVTGTGDQYGYTF. The CDR3 DNA reads TGCGCCAGCAGCGTAACCGGGACGGGGGACCAATATGGCTACACCTTC.

The V and J genes are TRBV28 and TRBJ2-7, with TRBD2 identical over 8 bases. CDR3 length: 17 residues. Trimming at V came to 3 bases and at J to 0 bases, leaving 10 bases not matched to a gene. Per the germline V gene, CDR1 is MDHEN and CDR2 is SYDVKM. The CDR3 DNA reads as TGTGCCAGCAGTTTGGTGCCTAGCGGGCCTAGCTCCTACGAGCAGTACTTC. Translation gives CASSLVPSGPSSYEQYF.

V and J are TRBV28 and TRBJ2-1, with 10 bases that match TRBD1. V was pared by 3 bases and J by 7 bases, with 6 bases of the junction left unmatched. The germline V gene has CDR1 MDHEN and CDR2 SYDVKM. The CDR3 extends over 15 amino acids. CDR3 sequence (DNA): TGTGCCAGCAGTTTCAGGGGACAGGGGAAGAATGAGCAGTTCTTC. This gives the protein CASSFRGQGKNEQFF.

In DNA, the CDR3 is TGTGCCAGCAGCTTTGGGCAGCGTTACAATGAGCAGTTCTTC. Protein product: CASSFGQRYNEQFF. This chain uses TRBV11-1 with TRBJ2-1; D gene uncertain. The V gene's germline CDR1 is SGHAT and CDR2 FQDESV (reference sequence). Trimming shortened V by 3 bases and J by 4 bases, and 10 bases separated the two germline ends. The CDR3 is 14 amino acids.

This clone appeared a single time. The V and J genes are TRBV28 and TRBJ2-7; no clear D. Germline V gene sequence: CDR1 MDHEN, CDR2 SYDVKM. V was shortened by 3 bases and J by 6 bases, with 9 bases between the two germline ends. The CDR3 loop spans 12 amino acids. CDR3 bases: TGTGCCAGCAGTTTTGTACGAATCGAGCAGTACTTC. It yields the protein CASSFVRIEQYF. Together with reference TRBV28 and TRBJ2-7, the CDR3 gives the full variable domain: DVKVTQSSRYLVKRTGEKVFLECVQDMDHENMFWYRQDPGLGLRLIYFSYDVKMKEKGDIPEGYSVSREKKERFSLILESASTNQTSMYLCASSFVRIEQYFGPGTRLTVT.

The chain is built from TRBV4-1 and TRBJ1-5; a weak D match, TRBD1 (6 bases). This CDR3 spans 16 amino acids. Germline-derived CDR1 and CDR2 are MGHRA and YSYEKL. Between the trimmed V and J ends, which lost 0 bases and 6 bases, there was a span of 15 bases. The CDR3 nucleotides are TGCGCCAGCAGCCAAGATCGGGGGGCAGGGACTCAGCCCCAGCATTTT. Protein product: CASSQDRGAGTQPQHF.

This sequence joins TRBV7-6 and TRBJ2-2; D is possibly TRBD2 (5 bases). Trimming pared 1 base from V and 7 bases from J, leaving 16 bases between. CDR3 length equals 16 residues. Per the germline V gene, CDR1 is SGHVS and CDR2 is FNYEAQ. CDR3 loop: CASSLVVRVDGGELFF. CDR3 nucleotide sequence: TGTGCCAGCAGCTTAGTTGTGAGGGTTGACGGCGGGGAGCTGTTTTTT. Complete variable domain (other parts from reference TRBV7-6 and TRBJ2-2): GAGVSQSPRYKVTKRGQDVALRCDPISGHVSLYWYRQALGQGPEFLTYFNYEAQQDKSGLPNDRFSAERPEGSISTLTIQRTEQRDSAMYRCASSLVVRVDGGELFFGEGSRLTVL.

This rearrangement joins TRBV27 to TRBJ1-2; D remains ambiguous. This CDR3 comprises 16 residues. Germline loops: CDR1 MNHEY, CDR2 SMNVEV (reference sequence). V was pared by 0 bases and J by 7 bases, with 18 bases between. The CDR3 DNA is TGTGCCAGCAGTTTATCAGGGTCGGGGAGGGCCGGTGGCTACACCTTC. Its translation is CASSLSGSGRAGGYTF.

The V and J genes are TRBV6-5 and TRBJ2-7, with TRBD2 matching over 12 bases. V lost 6 bases and J lost 5; bases outside the gene matches: 8. Germline V CDR1 and CDR2: MNHEY, SVGAGI. The length of the CDR3 is 15 residues. The CDR3 region has the DNA TGTGCCAGCAGATCTCTAGCGGGAGGGCCCCACGAGCAGTACTTC. This gives the protein CASRSLAGGPHEQYF.

A remark on this clone: This sample also contains other DNA sequences that code for the same CDR3. The V call is TRBV28, the J call TRBJ1-5; tentatively, D is TRBD1 (5 bases). The CDR3 has 14 amino acids. V lost 1 base and J lost 5, with 9 bases in between. Per germline, CDR1 MDHEN and CDR2 SYDVKM. CDR3 sequence reads: CASSLSQGYQPQHF. The DNA of the CDR3 is TGTGCCAGCAGTTTATCTCAGGGTTATCAGCCCCAGCATTTT.

The genes are TRBV5-1 and TRBJ2-1, with 16 bases matching TRBD2. Per germline, CDR1 SGHRS and CDR2 YFSETQ. Unmatched junction bases numbered 5, after V lost 3 bases and J lost 2 bases. The CDR3 consists of 18 residues. The chain's CDR3 is CASSSGLAGGSAYNEQFF. CDR3 coding DNA: TGCGCCAGCAGCTCGGGACTAGCGGGAGGGTCCGCCTACAATGAGCAGTTCTTC.

V and J are TRBV9 and TRBJ2-4; perhaps D is TRBD1 or TRBD2 (5 bases each). CDR1 is SGDLS and CDR2 is YYNGEE in the germline V gene. The CDR3 is 13 residues long. Trimming took 6 bases from V and 5 from J, leaving 12 bases between them. The CDR3 sequence is CASMGVNQNIQYF. The DNA of the CDR3 is TGTGCCAGCATGGGGGTTAATCAAAACATTCAGTACTTC.